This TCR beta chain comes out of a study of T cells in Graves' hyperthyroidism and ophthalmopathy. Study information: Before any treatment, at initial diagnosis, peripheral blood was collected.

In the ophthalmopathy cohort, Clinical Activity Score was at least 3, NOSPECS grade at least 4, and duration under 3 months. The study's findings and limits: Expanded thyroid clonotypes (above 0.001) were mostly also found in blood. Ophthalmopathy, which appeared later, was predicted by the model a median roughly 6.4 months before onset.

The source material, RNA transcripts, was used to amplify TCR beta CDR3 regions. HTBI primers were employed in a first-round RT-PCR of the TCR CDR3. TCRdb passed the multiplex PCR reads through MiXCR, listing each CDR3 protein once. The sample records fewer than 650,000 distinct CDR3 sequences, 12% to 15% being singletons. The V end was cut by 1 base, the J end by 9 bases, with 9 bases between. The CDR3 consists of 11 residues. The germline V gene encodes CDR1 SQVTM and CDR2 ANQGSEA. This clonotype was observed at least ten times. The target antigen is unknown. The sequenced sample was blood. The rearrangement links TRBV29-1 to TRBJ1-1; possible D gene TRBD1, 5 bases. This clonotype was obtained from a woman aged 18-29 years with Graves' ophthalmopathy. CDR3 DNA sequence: TGCAGCGTTGAAGTCGGGGGAAAAGCTTTCTTT. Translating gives CSVEVGGKAFF.